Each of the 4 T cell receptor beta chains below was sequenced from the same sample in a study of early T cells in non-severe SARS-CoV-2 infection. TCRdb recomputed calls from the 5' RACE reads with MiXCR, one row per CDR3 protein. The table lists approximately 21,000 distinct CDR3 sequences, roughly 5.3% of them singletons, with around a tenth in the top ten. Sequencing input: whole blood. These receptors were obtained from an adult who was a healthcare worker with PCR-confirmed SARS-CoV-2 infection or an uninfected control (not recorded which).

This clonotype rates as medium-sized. The CDR3 region has the DNA TGTGCCAGTAGTGCCCCCGGGGCGTTTAGTGAGCAGTTCTTC. Its translation: CASSAPGAFSEQFF. The chain has TRBV19 and TRBJ2-1; D tentatively fits TRBD1 or TRBD2 (5 bases each). CDR3 size: 14 residues. Between the trimmed V and J ends, which lost 5 bases and 9 bases, there was a span of 17 bases. Germline V gives CDR1 LNHDA, CDR2 SQIVND (reference sequence).

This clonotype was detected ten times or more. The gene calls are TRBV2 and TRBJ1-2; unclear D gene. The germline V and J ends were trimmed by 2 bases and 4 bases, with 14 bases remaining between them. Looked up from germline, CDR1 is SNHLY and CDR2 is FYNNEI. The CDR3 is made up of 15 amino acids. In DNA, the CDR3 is TGTGCCAGCAGTGAATCGAGGGAGCCTCGCTATGGCTACACCTTC. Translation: CASSESREPRYGYTF.

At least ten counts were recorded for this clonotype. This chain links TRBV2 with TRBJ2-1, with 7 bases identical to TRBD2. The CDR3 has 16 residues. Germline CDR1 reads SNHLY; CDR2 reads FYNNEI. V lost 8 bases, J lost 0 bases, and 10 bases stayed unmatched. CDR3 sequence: CASSPGEGYSYNEQFF. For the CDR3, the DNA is TGTGCCAGCTCCCCGGGGGAGGGCTACTCCTACAATGAGCAGTTCTTC.

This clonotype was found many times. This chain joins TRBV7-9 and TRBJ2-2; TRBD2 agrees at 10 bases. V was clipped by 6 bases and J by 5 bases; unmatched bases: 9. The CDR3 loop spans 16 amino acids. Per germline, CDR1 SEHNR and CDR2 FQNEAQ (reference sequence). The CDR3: CASSTSGRAGTGELFF. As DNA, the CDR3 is TGTGCCAGCAGTACAAGCGGGAGGGCTGGAACCGGGGAGCTGTTTTTT.